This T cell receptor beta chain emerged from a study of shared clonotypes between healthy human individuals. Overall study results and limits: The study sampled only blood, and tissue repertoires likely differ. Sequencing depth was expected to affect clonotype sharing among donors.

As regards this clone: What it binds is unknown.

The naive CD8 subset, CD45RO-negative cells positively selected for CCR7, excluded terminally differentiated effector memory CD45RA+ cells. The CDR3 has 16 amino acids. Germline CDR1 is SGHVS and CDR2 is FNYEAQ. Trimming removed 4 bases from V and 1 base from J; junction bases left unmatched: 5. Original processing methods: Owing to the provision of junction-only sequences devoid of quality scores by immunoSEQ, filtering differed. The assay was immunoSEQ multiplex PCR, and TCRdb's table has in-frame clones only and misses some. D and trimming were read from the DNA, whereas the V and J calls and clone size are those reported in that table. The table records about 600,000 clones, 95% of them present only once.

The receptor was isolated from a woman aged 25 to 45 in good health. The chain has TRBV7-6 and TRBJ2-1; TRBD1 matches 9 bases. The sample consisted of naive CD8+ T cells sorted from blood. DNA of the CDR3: TGTGCCAGCAGCTCAAGGACAGGGGCGTCCTACAATGAGCAGTTCTTC. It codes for CASSSRTGASYNEQFF.